This TCR beta chain was identified during a study of blood T cell repertoires in COVID-19. V lost 8 bases, J lost 8 bases, and 11 bases stayed unmatched. The CDR3 totals 14 residues. Germline-derived CDR1 and CDR2 are MRHNA and SNTAGT. The repertoire was sequenced with immunoSEQ multiplex PCR; TCRdb's copy has only in-frame clones and lacks some. This sample has 84,000 or so clones, with more than 70% found just once. The chain combines TRBV6-4 with TRBJ2-1; 8 nucleotides agree with TRBD2. Material: peripheral blood. The receptor was isolated from a man older than 75 with active or convalescent COVID-19. The CDR3 DNA reads TGTGCCAGCCGACGGACTAGCTCAGGGGATGAGCAGTTCTTC. Translation: CASRRTSSGDEQFF.